The clone carrying this TCR beta chain was detected ten times or more. The antigen remains unidentified. One entry per CDR3 protein, called by TCRdb with MiXCR from the 5' RACE reads. The repertoire holds about 24,000 distinct CDR3 sequences, 8% to 10% seen once, with 7.7% in the top ten. Time point here: sample taken at primary tumor resection. The data were taken from a study of spatial heterogeneity in lung cancer. Whole-study findings and limits: Ubiquitous and regional nonsynonymous mutation counts were tracked by ubiquitous and regional expanded TCR counts, respectively. Mutation tallies in tumors tracked expanded intratumoral alpha and beta TCR counts.

V was cut by 4 bases and J by 10 bases, with 17 bases left in between. The germline V gene encodes CDR1 MDHEN and CDR2 SYDVKM. CDR3 length: 15 amino acids. The V call is TRBV28, the J call TRBJ1-6; no clear D. The receptor's source is a male donor with early-stage non-small cell lung cancer. The sample was lung tumor tissue, taken at surgery. The CDR3 DNA is TGTGCCAGCAGTTCGGAAGTTAGGAATTACTCACCCCTCCACTTT. Residues: CASSSEVRNYSPLHF.